This T cell receptor beta chain was found in a study of CD8 T cells in Susac syndrome. Reverse transcription used about 0.45 to 1 ug RNA and random hexamers. With immunoSEQ multiplex PCR, TCR beta CDR3 was amplified across 54 Vbeta and 13 Jbeta. One entry per CDR3 protein, called by TCRdb with MiXCR from the immunoSEQ multiplex PCR reads. The data show 130,000 or so distinct CDR3 sequences, 85% to 95% seen once. In the multiple sclerosis control group, patients were treatment-naive and had stable or active relapsing-remitting disease. In contrast to the negatively isolated CD8+ and CD4+ T cells, TEMRA cells were FACS-enriched. Trimming pared 6 bases from V and 2 bases from J, leaving 15 bases between. The CDR3 is 14 amino acids. Germline V lookup: CDR1 DFQATT, CDR2 SNEGSKA (reference sequence).

The sequence came from a human donor with multiple sclerosis. Specimen: CD4+ T cells from PBMCs. The rearrangement joins TRBV20-1 to TRBJ2-3; D gene uncertain. The CDR3 bases are TGCAGTGCGCATAGACTGATCGACACAGATACGCAGTATTTT. Amino acids: CSAHRLIDTDTQYF.